The 11 T cell receptor beta chains below were found in one sample sequenced in a study of T cell responses to AZD1222 COVID-19 vaccine. Profiled with immunoSEQ multiplex PCR; TCRdb holds only in-frame clones, not every one. The sample gives 120,000 to 150,000 clones, around nine tenths of which show up once; roughly 4.6% is in the top ten. The material was peripheral blood, obtained on day 0 of AZD1222 vaccination. The receptors come from an adult in good health.

This clone appeared a single time. The chain carries TRBV27 and TRBJ1-4; TRBD1 aligns across 8 bases. This CDR3 comprises 17 residues. Germline values: CDR1 MNHEY, CDR2 SMNVEV (reference sequence). After removal of 2 bases from V and 4 bases from J, the junction contained 9 bases not matched to a gene. In DNA form, the CDR3 reads TGTGCCAGCAGTTTAATAGGTCTCGGGACAGGTAATGAAAAACTGTTTTTT. Translating gives CASSLIGLGTGNEKLFF.

V is TRBV19 and J is TRBJ1-2, with 11 bases matching TRBD1. CDR3 size: 15 residues. Germline CDR1 is LNHDA and CDR2 is SQIVND (reference sequence). Trimming removed 5 bases from V and 7 bases from J; junction bases left unmatched: 9. This CDR3 reads CASSEGTGGIPGYTF. The CDR3 DNA reads TGTGCCAGTAGTGAAGGGACAGGGGGAATCCCTGGCTACACCTTC.

The chain employs TRBV19 and TRBJ1-1; D call uncertain. Per germline, CDR1 LNHDA and CDR2 SQIVND (reference sequence). CDR3 length equals 13 residues. The V end lost 3 bases, the J end lost 0 bases, and 5 bases lay between the germline ends. This CDR3 is CASSIRLNTEAFF. The DNA of the CDR3 is TGTGCCAGTAGTATCCGTCTGAACACTGAAGCTTTCTTT. The full variable domain, its missing parts supplied by reference TRBV19 and TRBJ1-1, is DGGITQSPKYLFRKEGQNVTLSCEQNLNHDAMYWYRQDPGQGLRLIYYSQIVNDFQKGDIAEGYSVSREKKESFPLTVTSAQKNPTAFYLCASSIRLNTEAFFGQGTRLTVV.

This sequence joins TRBV6-2 or TRBV6-3 and TRBJ2-7, with D perhaps TRBD2 (5 bases). V dropped 0 bases and J dropped 3 bases, with 15 bases sitting between them. This CDR3 has 16 residues. CDR1 and CDR2 from the germline V gene are MNHEY and SVGEGT. For the CDR3, the DNA is TGTGCCAGCAGTTACTCATCGGGGAGAATCGGCTACGAGCAGTACTTC. It translates to CASSYSSGRIGYEQYF.

The chain joins TRBV2 to TRBJ1-1, with D perhaps TRBD1 (6 bases). CDR3 length equals 15 residues. Germline V CDR1 and CDR2: SNHLY, FYNNEI. V dropped 6 bases and J dropped 1 base, with 15 bases sitting between them. CDR3: CASRSNRVRNTEAFF. The CDR3 nucleotides read TGTGCCAGCAGATCAAACAGGGTTAGGAACACTGAAGCTTTCTTT.

V and J are TRBV28 and TRBJ2-7; the D gene is possibly TRBD1 (6 bases). Trimming removed 3 bases from V and 8 bases from J, with 20 bases in between. Germline V gene sequence: CDR1 MDHEN, CDR2 SYDVKM. CDR3 length: 15 amino acids. DNA for the CDR3: TGTGCCAGCAGTTTGACTGACAGTTGGGGGCGCAAGCAGTACTTC. Translation: CASSLTDSWGRKQYF.

This chain links TRBV6-4 with TRBJ2-7, with D maybe TRBD2 (6 bases). The CDR3 covers 16 residues. CDR1 is MRHNA and CDR2 is SNTAGT in the germline V gene. With 3 bases removed from V and 3 bases from J, the gap between germline ends came to 18 bases. The CDR3 DNA reads as TGTGCCAGCAGTGAAGTCCGGAACGGGAGCGACTACGAGCAGTACTTC. As protein: CASSEVRNGSDYEQYF.

The genes are TRBV18 and TRBJ1-5, with D possibly TRBD1 on 6 matching bases. The CDR3 extends over 16 amino acids. Germline V gives CDR1 KGHSH, CDR2 LQKENI. The V end lost 2 bases, the J end lost 1 base, and 12 bases lay between the germline ends. The DNA for the CDR3 is TGTGCCAGCTCACCAGTCGGGGGGGCCAGCAATCAGCCCCAGCATTTT. This codes for CASSPVGGASNQPQHF.

V gene TRBV5-4 combines with J gene TRBJ2-2, with 7 bases fitting TRBD1. V trimming: 6 bases; J trimming: 6 bases; junction bases outside the gene matches: 8. The V gene's germline CDR1 is SGHNT and CDR2 YYREEE (reference sequence). The CDR3 is 14 amino acids. This chain's CDR3 is CASMPYRGSGELFF. CDR3 sequence (DNA): TGTGCCAGCATGCCGTACAGGGGATCCGGGGAGCTGTTTTTT.

The chain employs TRBV5-1 and TRBJ2-3; a possible D gene is TRBD2 (6 bases). V was trimmed by 4 bases and J by 2 bases, leaving 11 bases between them. From germline, CDR1 is SGHRS and CDR2 YFSETQ. This CDR3 has 14 residues. The CDR3 nucleotides are TGCGCCAGCAGCCCGGGACTGCCCACAGATACGCAGTATTTT. Its protein product is CASSPGLPTDTQYF.

The chain carries TRBV7-9 and TRBJ1-1; D is ambiguous. This CDR3 comprises 14 residues. V was clipped by 3 bases and J by 4 bases, with 12 bases between them. Per germline, CDR1 SEHNR and CDR2 FQNEAQ (reference sequence). CDR3 coding DNA: TGTGCCAGCAGCTTGGCGGGTTGGAGCACTGAAGCTTTCTTT. This gives the protein CASSLAGWSTEAFF. Variable domain in full (rest from reference TRBV7-9 and TRBJ1-1): DTGVSQNPRHKITKRGQNVTFRCDPISEHNRLYWYRQTLGQGPEFLTYFQNEAQLEKSRLLSDRFSAERPKGSFSTLEIQRTEQGDSAMYLCASSLAGWSTEAFFGQGTRLTVV.